A selection of T cell receptor beta chains follows, all from one sample in a study of monozygotic twins with inflammatory bowel disease. TCRdb reprocessed the 5' RACE reads and stores each CDR3 protein as one record, lacking DNA. This table lists 110,000 to 150,000 distinct CDR3 sequences. The sequenced sample was blood. These receptors originate from a human donor with ulcerative colitis or Crohn's disease, or a healthy co-twin of an affected twin (not recorded which). The CDR3 runs from the conserved cysteine through the conserved F or W. Each record gives: J gene, V gene, CDR3 protein.

TRBJ2-3 | TRBV5-1 | CASSPQGASTDTQYF
TRBJ2-1 | TRBV10-3 | CAIRSGTSGHNEQFF
TRBJ1-2 | TRBV9 | CASSVGGQYGYTF
TRBJ1-5 | TRBV2 | CASSEASLDQPQHF
TRBJ2-2 | TRBV15 | CATSHQAGGPGGELFF
TRBJ2-1 | TRBV29-1 | CSVEPGGLNEQFF
TRBJ2-3 | TRBV4-2 | CASSPRTGVTDTQYF
TRBJ2-6 | TRBV27 | CASSLPFRGTGANVLTF
TRBJ2-7 | TRBV18 | CASSPPTGNYDQYF
TRBJ2-3 | TRBV29-1 | CSHREGPSTDTQYF
TRBJ1-4 | TRBV20-1 | CSATGNEKLFF
TRBJ1-1 | TRBV7-2 | CASSLDGQGNTEAFF
TRBJ2-3 | TRBV5-1 | CASSLYAGSTDTQYF
TRBJ2-7 | TRBV10-3 | CAISESLQAFYEQYF
TRBJ2-7 | TRBV5-1 | CASSLIGAGGPPVEQYF
TRBJ2-7 | TRBV3-1 | CASSRTAYEQYF
TRBJ2-7 | TRBV29-1 | CSVSPSSSEQYF
TRBJ2-1 | TRBV7-9 | CASSSPGQGKRNEQFF
TRBJ2-1 | TRBV6-5 | CASSYSGRIYNEQFF
TRBJ1-5 | TRBV7-6 | CASSLGSFQPQHF
TRBJ2-7 | TRBV20-1 | CSASISLYEQYF
TRBJ2-7 | TRBV29-1 | CSVGAAYEQYF
TRBJ2-7 | TRBV5-1 | CASSLATGLYEQYF
TRBJ1-4 | TRBV6-6 | CASSQGQGELFF
TRBJ1-1 | TRBV5-1 | CASSLESVSMNTEAFF
TRBJ2-5 | TRBV20-1 | CSASYFQETQYF
TRBJ2-7 | TRBV28 | CASKQLAGVDEQYF
TRBJ2-7 | TRBV6-2/TRBV6-3 | CASSYLGQNEQYF
TRBJ2-3 | TRBV6-1 | CASCGMAGGSTDTQYF